The rows below give T cell receptor beta chains drawn from one sample of a study of blood T cell repertoires in COVID-19. Only in-frame clones appear in the TCRdb table, and some are missing; sequencing was by immunoSEQ multiplex PCR. The repertoire has approximately 120,000 clones, approximately 90% of them found once; the top ten carry about 1%. Sample: peripheral blood. The receptors were gathered from a human donor in a cohort sampled during active COVID-19. The CDR3 runs from the conserved cysteine through the conserved F or W. Rows may omit the clone size; those that give it use once, few, many or a size class.

V gene	clone size	J gene	CDR3 protein
TRBV15	NA	TRBJ1-4	CATSRSRVANEKLFF
TRBV7-9	NA	TRBJ2-5	CASSAVTGIDTQYF
TRBV3-1/TRBV3-2	NA	TRBJ1-1	CASSLMPGGSTEAFF
TRBV2	NA	TRBJ1-2	CASGQGTNYGYTF
TRBV7-2	once	TRBJ1-5	CASSLAGQDQPQHF
TRBV9	NA	TRBJ1-1	CASSVDGRWDTEAFF
TRBV27	NA	TRBJ1-1	CASSLTLSENTEAFF
TRBV5-1	NA	TRBJ2-7	CASSLWHGGTSDEQYF
TRBV11-1	NA	TRBJ2-1	CASSRGLAGTNEQFF
TRBV9	NA	TRBJ1-1	CASSAPGVNTEAFF
TRBV28	NA	TRBJ2-1	CASSAHPSGRGNEQFF
TRBV5-1	NA	TRBJ1-4	CASSLTGKVDEKLFF
TRBV5-1	NA	TRBJ2-7	CASSSTTSSYEQYF
TRBV5-4	NA	TRBJ2-3	CASSKGLAGNTDTQYF
TRBV19	NA	TRBJ1-5	CASSMKDRGDQPQHF
TRBV19	NA	TRBJ2-5	CASSLLAGLETQYF
TRBV10-3	NA	TRBJ2-3	CAISEPLASGGHTDTQYF
TRBV3-1/TRBV3-2	NA	TRBJ2-1	CASSHSGGNEQFF
TRBV6-2/TRBV6-3	NA	TRBJ2-2	CASSYPTVAGVAGELFF
TRBV7-9	NA	TRBJ2-7	CASSLEGPYEQYF
TRBV24-1	once	TRBJ2-3	CATSDQGQIGDTQYF
TRBV29-1	NA	TRBJ2-5	CSVAGLFLQETQYF
TRBV6-4	NA	TRBJ2-2	CASSDGLYTGELFF
TRBV19	once	TRBJ2-4	CASSIPRGQGAVKNIQYF
TRBV27	once	TRBJ2-5	CASSPRVAGGFSQETQYF
TRBV5-1	NA	TRBJ1-5	CASSPEGGQLNQPQHF
TRBV5-1	NA	TRBJ2-5	CASSWGLRRETQYF
TRBV5-4	few	TRBJ1-2	CASSSGQGAHGYTF
TRBV20-1	NA	TRBJ1-4	CSAKDRRKLFF
TRBV9	few	TRBJ2-2	CASSVSGSVTGELFF
TRBV9	once	TRBJ1-6	CASSVDTSYNSPLHF
TRBV5-1	NA	TRBJ2-1	CASSPGLAGDNEQFF
TRBV19	NA	TRBJ2-2	CASSMRGPGELFF
TRBV5-1	NA	TRBJ1-2	CASSLETGGGYTF
TRBV24-1	NA	TRBJ1-5	CATSVPMFPGQVNQPQHF
TRBV6-6	once	TRBJ2-2	CASSQVQGNAGELFF